The rows below give T cell receptor beta chains drawn from one sample of a study of blood T cells in healthy people across ages. TCRdb redid the calling of the 5' RACE reads with MiXCR, one entry per CDR3 protein. The sample comprises hundreds of thousands of distinct CDR3 sequences, about 25% of which are singletons, and roughly a tenth rests with the top ten. This sample also appeared in a second study, on T cells of mothers and their children.

Sequenced: blood. The source of these receptors is a boy between 5 and 17 years old in good health. CDR3s leave out the opening cysteine and the closing phenylalanine or tryptophan. D genes are given only for firm matches.

>TRBV4-1|TRBD1|TRBJ2-7
ASSQDVTRTGLSYEQY
>TRBV3-1|NA|TRBJ2-3
ASSQDFAADTQY
>TRBV6-6|NA|TRBJ2-2
ASSYLPGGRELF
>TRBV29-1|TRBD1|TRBJ2-3
SVVGTGNTDTQY
>TRBV29-1|NA|TRBJ2-5
SVDPGVEETQY
>TRBV24-1|NA|TRBJ2-1
ATSDFKLTYNEQF
>TRBV20-1|NA|TRBJ2-7
SARSIYLSSYEQY
>TRBV9|TRBD1|TRBJ2-7
ASSPAGQGADNEQY
>TRBV9|NA|TRBJ2-1
ASSAIGVVSNEQF
>TRBV4-1|TRBD2|NA
ASSQDWAGGVNEQF
>TRBV14|TRBD2|TRBJ2-1
ASSQSGREDNEQF
>TRBV25-1|TRBD1|TRBJ1-2
ASPAGTGDDNYGYT
>TRBV9|NA|TRBJ2-1
ASSTIDNYNEQF
>TRBV5-1|NA|TRBJ1-1
ASSLGPLKNTEAF
>TRBV7-2|NA|TRBJ2-5
ASSTPLQETQY
>TRBV5-1|NA|TRBJ2-3
ASSDGQFTDTQY
>TRBV7-2|TRBD2|TRBJ2-7
ASSLGLADLERLGEQC
>TRBV9|NA|TRBJ2-7
ASSAAGGYEQY
>TRBV4-3|TRBD2|TRBJ2-7
ASSQSRLAGYEQY
>TRBV7-9|NA|TRBJ1-2
ASSTWDGNYGYT
>TRBV25-1|NA|TRBJ2-7
ASSEYYGSYEQY
>TRBV20-1|NA|TRBJ2-3
SARDLLDTDTQY
>TRBV9|TRBD1|TRBJ2-5
ASSVWDRETQY
>TRBV28|NA|TRBJ2-5
ASSQTGQETQY
>TRBV29-1|NA|TRBJ2-7
SARKGSLYEQY
>TRBV11-2|NA|TRBJ2-2
ASTIRGGHRSANTGELF
>TRBV3-1|NA|TRBJ1-6
ASSLGGENSPLH
>TRBV12-5|NA|TRBJ2-6
ARGPGRLSGANVLT
>TRBV20-1|NA|TRBJ2-1
SANPLFGELDEQF
>TRBV4-1|TRBD1|NA
ASSQYGTATYEQY
>TRBV2|NA|TRBJ2-5
ASSDYVILETQY
>TRBV6-1|NA|TRBJ1-4
ASSEALGSEKLF
>TRBV7-3|TRBD2|NA
ASSSWTSNSYEQY
>TRBV5-5|TRBD1|TRBJ1-3
ASSLRQGFGISGNTIY
>TRBV7-3|NA|TRBJ1-6
ASSSSRNSPLH
>TRBV12-3/TRBV12-4|TRBD1|TRBJ1-1
ASSLGTGNTEAF
>TRBV5-1|TRBD1|TRBJ2-2
ASSRRTGAGELF
>TRBV28|NA|TRBJ1-1
ASTKSLTEAF
>TRBV4-3|NA|TRBJ2-7
ASSQDFLGGTPSREQY
>TRBV7-6|NA|TRBJ2-1
ASSSDDPEQF
>TRBV10-3|TRBD2|TRBJ2-5
AISEPGTSGQGVETQY
>TRBV29-1|NA|TRBJ2-1
SVEAPGSSYNEQF
>TRBV10-3|NA|TRBJ1-2
AISRQGDYGYT
>TRBV12-3/TRBV12-4|NA|TRBJ2-3
ASSYGSTASSTDTQY
>TRBV29-1|NA|TRBJ2-5
SVDPSQETQY
>TRBV6-6|TRBD2|TRBJ2-4
ASSYTSSGKNIQY
>TRBV12-3/TRBV12-4|NA|TRBJ2-5
ASSFPDGQETQY
>TRBV5-1|NA|TRBJ2-7
ASSLERNEQY
>TRBV20-1|TRBD2|NA
SARSGGGGETQY
>TRBV29-1|NA|TRBJ1-2
SVAQTGRNYGYT
>TRBV7-7|TRBD1|TRBJ2-5
ASSKGDRSETQY
>TRBV4-1|NA|TRBJ1-1
ASSQAHWDPENTEAF
>TRBV5-1|TRBD1|TRBJ1-2
ASSIELPGQGLDGYT
>TRBV7-9|NA|TRBJ2-5
ASSLEDPYGEF
>TRBV12-3/TRBV12-4|NA|TRBJ2-4
ASSLVRADIQY
>TRBV28|TRBD2|TRBJ2-5
ASSSGTSGRSYQETQY
>TRBV27|NA|TRBJ2-4
ATKGRVWNIQY